The entry below gives a single TCR beta chain sequence along with its context. This sample is drawn from a study of CD8 T cells in Susac syndrome. Study context: Patients with Susac syndrome were therapy-naive, on corticosteroids, or on intravenous immunoglobulin alone at the time that blood was drawn.

TEMRA cells were enriched by FACS, while CD8+ and CD4+ T cells were obtained through a negative isolation that was performed magnetically. RNA in amounts of 0.5 to 1 ug was reverse transcribed with random hexamers. Coverage of TCR beta CDR3 amplification by immunoSEQ multiplex PCR extended to 54 Vbeta and 13 Jbeta. TCRdb fed the immunoSEQ multiplex PCR reads into MiXCR, producing one record per CDR3 protein. The top ten clones hold 0.098% of a sample with 150,000 to 200,000 distinct CDR3 sequences, approximately 94% of them seen once. The CDR3 runs to 15 residues. Germline lookup yields CDR1 SGHDT and CDR2 YYEEEE. V shed 4 bases and J shed 10 bases, with 18 bases lying between them.

Sequencing input: CD4+ T cells from PBMCs. The chain links TRBV5-6 to TRBJ1-6, with D tentatively TRBD1 (6 bases). This clonotype originated in a human donor with Susac syndrome. The CDR3 region is CASSPDSGGTSPLHF. The CDR3 nucleotides are TGTGCCAGCAGCCCGGACAGTGGTGGGACCTCACCCCTCCACTTT.